This TCR beta chain stems from a study of beta chain features in type 1 diabetes. This clone was counted between two and nine times. What it binds is not known. A CD45RO/CCR7/CD25/CD127/CD95/CD27 panel sorted naive, central memory, regulatory and stem cell-like memory CD4+ cells. Study-wide points: Insertions were fewer and deletions more numerous at VDJ junctions in type 1 diabetes patients. Short templates might get an advantage during PCR, and this would be equal in patients and controls. Using cDNA template may skew counts toward highly expressing activated cells.

The ends lost 2 bases at V and 1 base at J; junction bases unmatched: 1. The CDR3 contains 15 residues. Germline CDR1 LGHNA, CDR2 YNFKEQ. The entirety of the isolated RNA underwent reverse transcription, so expressed TCRB transcripts were sequenced. Profiling relied on immunoSEQ multiplex PCR, and the TCRdb table lists in-frame clones only, not all of them. The sample lists about 150,000 clones, approximately 8.1% seen once, with 0.65% in the top ten. The TCR originated in a man aged 18 to 29 in good health. Sequencing was performed on central memory CD4+ T cells from blood. The chain has TRBV4-2 and TRBJ2-2; 7 bases map to TRBD1. The chain's CDR3 is CASSQRQGNTGELFF. DNA of the CDR3: TGTGCCAGCAGCCAAAGACAGGGGAACACCGGGGAGCTGTTTTTT.